The rows below give T cell receptor beta chains drawn from one sample of a study of cytomegalovirus exposure and HLA in healthy donors. Sequencing was performed with immunoSEQ multiplex PCR; in TCRdb, only in-frame clones are kept and a portion is missing. The sample yields fewer than 150,000 clones, roughly 70% seen once. Sequenced input: PBMCs. These receptor sequences come from a woman aged 40 to 50 in good health and CMV-seronegative. CDR3s leave out the opening cysteine and the closing phenylalanine or tryptophan. Fields, in order: D gene, V gene, CDR3 protein. A D gene is named only where the DNA matches it firmly.

- | TRBV28 | ASSGNTIY
TRBD1 | TRBV7-2 | ASSFYRGLGQPQH
- | TRBV19 | ASSPAGLNTEAF
TRBD1 | TRBV11-2 | ASSITGVTDTQY
TRBD1 | TRBV6-5 | ASGGQGSLYGYT
- | TRBV9 | ASSVTAGVSGNTIY
TRBD1 | TRBV5-6 | ASSPGTGIGSPLH
- | TRBV7-2 | ASSSYRVSYGYT
TRBD2 | TRBV11-3 | ASSLGLAGSTDTQY
TRBD1 | TRBV27 | ASRPGQGASGYT
- | TRBV7-9 | ASRPQAPGELF
TRBD2 | TRBV9 | ASSPPAGGSNEQF
- | TRBV5-1 | ASSLDVSGGYGYT
- | TRBV5-1 | ASSLSGPYGYT
TRBD2 | TRBV28 | ASSFILAGGYVTGELF
- | TRBV30 | ARGEYGYT
- | TRBV11-3 | ASSLSGGANYGYT
- | TRBV7-7 | ASSLGVLQETQY
TRBD1 | TRBV4-2 | ASSQYGTEGYT
- | TRBV11-2 | ASGARGTQY
- | TRBV7-6 | ASSQQGWDTGELF
- | TRBV7-2 | ASSTTANTEAF
- | TRBV28 | ASSWYRFSSGNTIY
TRBD2 | TRBV9 | ASSPSGGFTDTQY
- | TRBV19 | ASSIDIYNEQF
- | TRBV19 | ASSMAPFSGANVLT
- | TRBV6-5 | ASSYSGIDLRGYT
TRBD2 | TRBV30 | AWDQHRGPNSGRAYNEQF
- | TRBV7-6 | ASTRRGGANEKLF
TRBD1 | TRBV19 | ASTVRTGGLIDYGYT
TRBD1 | TRBV11-3 | ASSLTGVVTGELF
- | TRBV7-2 | ASSLDAGSVYEQY
- | TRBV28 | ASSQPRVGNYGYT
- | TRBV28 | ASIRGGSYNSPLH
- | TRBV13 | ASSPRAGQETQY
- | TRBV5-1 | ASNPGVGVTDTQY
- | TRBV7-3 | ASSADTGFGTGELF
- | TRBV9 | ASSAGVNTEAF
TRBD2 | TRBV12-5 | ASGPGLVQETQY
TRBD1 | TRBV5-6 | ASSVPGQGADTQY
TRBD1 | TRBV6-6 | ASSSRLTGDNSPLH
- | TRBV6-6 | ASSYDYNQPQH
- | TRBV6-6 | ASRVGTKFRDSPLH
- | TRBV4-3 | ASSQDRSGTYNEQF
- | TRBV6-5 | ASTDLGRVDGYT
TRBD2 | TRBV13 | ASSLGRRLAGGEETQY